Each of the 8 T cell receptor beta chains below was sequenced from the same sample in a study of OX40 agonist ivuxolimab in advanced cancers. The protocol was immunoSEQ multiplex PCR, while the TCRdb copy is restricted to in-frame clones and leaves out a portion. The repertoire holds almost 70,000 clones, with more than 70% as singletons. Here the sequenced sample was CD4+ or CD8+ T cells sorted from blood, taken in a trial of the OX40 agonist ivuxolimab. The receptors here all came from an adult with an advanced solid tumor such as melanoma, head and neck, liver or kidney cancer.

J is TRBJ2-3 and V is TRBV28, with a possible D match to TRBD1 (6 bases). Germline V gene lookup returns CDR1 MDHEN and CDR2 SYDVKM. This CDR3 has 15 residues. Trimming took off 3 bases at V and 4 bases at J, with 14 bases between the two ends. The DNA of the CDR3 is TGTGCCAGCAGTTTCGGGGCCGCAGGGGCAGATACGCAGTATTTT. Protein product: CASSFGAAGADTQYF.

The CDR3 nucleotides read TGCGCCAGCAGTCACGCCGGGACAGGGGACGGTAAACTGTTTTTT. This encodes CASSHAGTGDGKLFF. The rearrangement uses TRBV23-1 and TRBJ1-4; 10 bases line up with TRBD1. Being an ORF, TRBV23-1 has a function that is uncertain. The CDR3 has 15 amino acids. Trimming removed 3 bases from V and 11 bases from J; junction bases left unmatched: 9.

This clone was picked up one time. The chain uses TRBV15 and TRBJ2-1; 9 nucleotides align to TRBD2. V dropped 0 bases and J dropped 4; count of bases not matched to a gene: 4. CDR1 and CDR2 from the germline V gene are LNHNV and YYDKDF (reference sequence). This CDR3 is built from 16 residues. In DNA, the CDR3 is TGTGCCACCAGCAGAGAACTGGCGGGGGGGTACAATGAGCAGTTCTTC. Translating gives CATSRELAGGYNEQFF.

This CDR3 reads CASSLSGEVGNTIYF. For the CDR3, the DNA is TGCGCCAGCAGCTTGTCTGGGGAGGTCGGAAACACCATATATTTT. The rearrangement links TRBV5-1 to TRBJ1-3, with unresolved D. Germline CDR1 is SGHRS and CDR2 is YFSETQ. This CDR3 region has 15 residues. V was cut by 1 base and J by 4 bases, with 12 bases left in between.

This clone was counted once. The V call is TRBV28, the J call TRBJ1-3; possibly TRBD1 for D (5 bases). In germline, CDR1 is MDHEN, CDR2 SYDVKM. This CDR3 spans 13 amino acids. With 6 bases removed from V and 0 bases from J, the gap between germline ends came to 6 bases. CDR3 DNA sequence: TGTGCCAGCAGGGGGGGCTCTGGAAACACCATATATTTT. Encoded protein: CASRGGSGNTIYF. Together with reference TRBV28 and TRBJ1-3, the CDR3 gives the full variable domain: DVKVTQSSRYLVKRTGEKVFLECVQDMDHENMFWYRQDPGLGLRLIYFSYDVKMKEKGDIPEGYSVSREKKERFSLILESASTNQTSMYLCASRGGSGNTIYFGEGSWLTVV.

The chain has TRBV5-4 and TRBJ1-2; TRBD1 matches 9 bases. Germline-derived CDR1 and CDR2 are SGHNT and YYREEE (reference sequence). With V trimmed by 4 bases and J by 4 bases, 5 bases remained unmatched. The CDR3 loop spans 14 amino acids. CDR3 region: CASSRTGGAYGYTF. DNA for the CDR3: TGTGCCAGCAGCCGAACAGGGGGCGCCTATGGCTACACCTTC.

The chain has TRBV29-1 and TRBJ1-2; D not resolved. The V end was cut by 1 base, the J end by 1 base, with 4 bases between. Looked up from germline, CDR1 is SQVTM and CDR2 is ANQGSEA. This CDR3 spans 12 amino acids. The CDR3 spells CSVEGLNYGYTF. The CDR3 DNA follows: TGCAGCGTTGAAGGTCTTAACTATGGCTACACCTTC.

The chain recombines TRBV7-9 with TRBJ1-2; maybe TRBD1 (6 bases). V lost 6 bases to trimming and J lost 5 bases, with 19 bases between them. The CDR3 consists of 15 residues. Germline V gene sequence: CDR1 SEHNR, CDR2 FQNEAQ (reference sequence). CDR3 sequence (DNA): TGTGCCAGCAGTTCTCTTAGGACAGATTGGTATGGCTACACCTTC. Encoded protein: CASSSLRTDWYGYTF.